Listed below are T cell receptor beta chains from one sample, sequenced in a study of blood T cell repertoires in COVID-19. Profiling relied on immunoSEQ multiplex PCR, and the TCRdb table lists in-frame clones only, not all of them. Of a few hundred thousand clones in the sample, over 80% were seen once. The sequencing input was PBMCs or T cells enriched from blood (not recorded which). Receptor source: a man younger than 45 who had recovered from COVID-19. CDR3s include the opening cysteine and the closing phenylalanine or tryptophan. D genes are given only for firm matches. Clone size is given for some rows only: seen once, a few or many times, or a class if the clone is expanded.

V gene	D gene	J gene	clone size	CDR3 DNA	CDR3 protein
TRBV20-1	-	TRBJ2-1	-	TGCAGTGCTAGTTTCGTCCGGGATGAGCAGTTCTTC	CSASFVRDEQFF
TRBV2	-	TRBJ2-7	once	TGTGCCAGCAGTGAGTTTCTGGAGCAGTACTTC	CASSEFLEQYF
TRBV7-9	-	TRBJ1-1	-	TGTGCCAGCCCTCCCCAAGGGGACACTGAAGCTTTCTTT	CASPPQGDTEAFF
TRBV28	-	TRBJ2-7	once	TGTGCCAGCAGTTTACGGGCAGGGAATAACTACGAGCAGTACTTC	CASSLRAGNNYEQYF
TRBV20-1	TRBD2	TRBJ2-7	-	TGCAGTGCCCCGGGAGGGCGGGAGCAGTACTTC	CSAPGGREQYF
TRBV12-5	TRBD1	TRBJ2-2	-	TGTGCTAGTGGTCCCTCAGGGGGCGGGGAGCTGTTTTTT	CASGPSGGGELFF
TRBV10-2	-	TRBJ1-5	-	TGCGCCAGCAGTGGCGTACGGCAGCCCCAGCATTTT	CASSGVRQPQHF
TRBV5-1	TRBD1	TRBJ1-3	-	TGCGCCAGCAGCGAGGGACAGGTCAACTCTGGAAACACCATATATTTT	CASSEGQVNSGNTIYF
TRBV4-1	TRBD1	TRBJ1-2	-	TGCGCCAGCAGCCAGGCGGACAGGGACGACGGCTACACCTTC	CASSQADRDDGYTF
TRBV7-2	-	TRBJ1-5	once	TGTGCCAGCAGCTTTGGCAGTTCTCAGCCCCAGCATTTT	CASSFGSSQPQHF
TRBV6-5	-	TRBJ2-1	-	TGTGCCAGCGGGGGGGGCTTCGAGCAGTTCTTC	CASGGGFEQFF
TRBV7-9	-	TRBJ1-1	-	TGTGCCAGCAGCTTTGGAGAGAACACTGAAGCTTTCTTT	CASSFGENTEAFF
TRBV27	TRBD1	TRBJ2-7	-	TGTGCCAGCAGTCCACGACAGGGGTACGAGCAGTACTTC	CASSPRQGYEQYF
TRBV7-9	-	TRBJ2-5	-	TGTGCCAGCATGAGGGGGGGGCTGGAGACCCAGTACTTC	CASMRGGLETQYF
TRBV27	TRBD1	TRBJ2-7	-	TGTGCCAGCAGTAAAACAGGGGTCCCATCCTACGAGCAGTACTTC	CASSKTGVPSYEQYF
TRBV25-1	TRBD1	TRBJ2-5	-	TGTGCCAGCAGTGAAGATAGGACAGGTTGGGAGACCCAGTACTTC	CASSEDRTGWETQYF
TRBV7-9	TRBD2	TRBJ2-1	-	TGTGCCAGCAGCTTAGGATGGGGACCCACCGGGGGGGAGCAGTTCTTC	CASSLGWGPTGGEQFF
TRBV30	-	TRBJ1-4	-	TGTGCCTGGAGTGTGGGGCAGGGTGATGAAAAACTGTTTTTT	CAWSVGQGDEKLFF